The next 16 T cell receptor beta chains were all read from a single sample in a study of blood T cells in healthy people across ages. With a J-beta primer mix and a sample-barcoded 5' primer, a second PCR ran about 7 to 12 cycles. In TCRdb, the 5' RACE reads were re-called with MiXCR into one record per CDR3 protein. The sample lists around 1,000,000 distinct CDR3 sequences; approximately 26% were seen once. The same data also contributed to another study, on T cells of mothers and their children.

The sample was blood. All receptors come from a girl under 10 years old in good health.

The chain combines TRBV20-1 with TRBJ2-7; D possibly matches TRBD1 or TRBD2 (6 bases each). Germline assignment: CDR1 DFQATT and CDR2 SNEGSKA (reference sequence). V was pared by 7 bases and J by 5 bases, with 18 bases between. CDR3 length: 13 amino acids. The CDR3 loop is CSVTSRGGHEQYF. The CDR3 DNA reads as TGCAGTGTAACATCCAGGGGAGGACACGAGCAGTACTTC.

This clonotype was counted only a few times. This sequence joins TRBV5-1 and TRBJ2-5; TRBD2 is a possible D gene (6 bases). V was clipped by 0 bases and J by 3 bases, with 18 bases between them. CDR1 is SGHRS, CDR2 YFSETQ, per germline. The CDR3 runs 17 residues. The CDR3 region has the DNA TGCGCCAGCAGCTTGGCGAGGGGACTTCGGCTGGAAGAGACCCAGTACTTC. As protein: CASSLARGLRLEETQYF. Using reference TRBV5-1 and TRBJ2-5 for the parts outside the CDR3, the full variable domain is KAGVTQTPRYLIKTRGQQVTLSCSPISGHRSVSWYQQTPGQGLQFLFEYFSETQRNKGNFPGRFSGRQFSNSRSEMNVSTLELGDSALYLCASSLARGLRLEETQYFGPGTRLLVL.

Only a few counts were recorded for this clonotype. The chain recombines TRBV5-8 with TRBJ2-3, with TRBD2 matching 9 bases. CDR3 length: 17 amino acids. Per germline, CDR1 SGHTS and CDR2 YDEGEE. The V gene end was trimmed by 4 bases and the J gene end by 0 bases; junction bases not matched to a gene: 9. The chain's CDR3 is CASSRPLAGASTDTQYF. The CDR3 region has the DNA TGTGCCAGCAGCCGACCATTAGCGGGGGCGAGCACAGATACGCAGTATTTT.

As concerns this clonotype: At one of its ends the junction is not consistent with the germline gene, which may arise from a read error. The gene calls are TRBV2 and TRBJ2-1; TRBD1 matches at 7 bases. The germline V gene encodes CDR1 SNHLY and CDR2 FYNNEI. This CDR3 spans 13 amino acids. CDR3 bases: TGTGCCAGCGAGGGACAGCTCCTTACCTCTATGTACTTC. This translates into CASEGQLLTSMYF.

The rearrangement uses TRBV27 and TRBJ1-3, with a weak D call TRBD1 (5 bases). This CDR3 is built from 14 residues. Germline V CDR1 and CDR2: MNHEY, SMNVEV (reference sequence). V was cut by 9 bases and J by 3 bases, with 15 bases left in between. The CDR3 nucleotides are TGTGCCAGTTCCGACAGTTTCGGTGGAAACACCATATATTTT. It codes for CASSDSFGGNTIYF.

This clonotype turned up a few times. This rearrangement joins TRBV4-1 to TRBJ2-1; D is undetermined. Trimming left V 4 bases short and J 8 bases short, with 15 bases between. This CDR3 region has 14 residues. CDR1 is MGHRA, CDR2 YSYEKL, per germline. The DNA of the CDR3 is TGCGCCAGCAGCCCGATACCGGTTCCGGATGAGCAGTTCTTC. It encodes CASSPIPVPDEQFF.

This clonotype was recorded a few times. This rearrangement joins TRBV10-3 to TRBJ2-1, with D perhaps matching TRBD1 or TRBD2 (6 bases each). The germline CDR1 and CDR2 sequences are ENHRY and SYGVKD. CDR3 length equals 15 residues. The V and J ends lost 0 bases and 7 bases respectively, with 13 bases between them. Written as DNA, the CDR3 is TGTGCCATCAGTGAGTCAACGGGGGCTAAGAATGAGCAGTTCTTC. This translates into CAISESTGAKNEQFF.

This clonotype was picked up a small number of times. The chain combines TRBV29-1 with TRBJ2-5; TRBD2 matches 10 bases. The end of the DNA fits TRBJ2-1 better, so the J call may be wrong. Per the germline V gene, CDR1 is SQVTM and CDR2 is ANQGSEA. This CDR3 contains 14 residues. The CDR3 loop is CSVERSGGNNEQFF. DNA of the CDR3: TGCAGCGTTGAACGTAGCGGGGGGAACAATGAGCAGTTCTTC.

This clonotype came up a few times. This sequence joins TRBV28 and TRBJ2-7; tentative D call: TRBD1 (6 bases). There are 14 residues in the CDR3. The germline gives CDR1 MDHEN, CDR2 SYDVKM. Trimming cost V 1 base and J 2 bases, with 9 bases left between them. CDR3 sequence reads: CASSLLDSPYEQYF. CDR3 nucleotides: TGTGCCAGCAGTTTATTGGACAGTCCCTACGAGCAGTACTTC.

This clonotype showed up just a few times. The V gene is TRBV28, the J gene TRBJ1-6; D possibly corresponds to TRBD1 (5 bases). The CDR3 totals 14 residues. Trimming pared 3 bases from V and 9 bases from J, leaving 12 bases between. Germline loops: CDR1 MDHEN, CDR2 SYDVKM. The CDR3 here is CASSLVVGLSPLHF. The CDR3 region has the DNA TGTGCCAGCAGTTTGGTCGTGGGACTTTCACCCCTCCACTTT.

The V gene is TRBV4-3, the J gene TRBJ2-5; tentatively, D is TRBD2 (6 bases). Germline V gene data show CDR1 as LGHNA and CDR2 as YSLEER. With 2 bases removed from V and 5 bases from J, the gap between germline ends came to 12 bases. The CDR3 contains 14 residues. The CDR3 spells CASSQWRGMETQYF. CDR3 nucleotides: TGCGCCAGCAGCCAATGGAGGGGTATGGAGACCCAGTACTTC.

This clonotype was counted a few times. V usage is TRBV28 and J usage is TRBJ2-5; TRBD1 aligns across 7 bases. The J call is in doubt because the DNA end fits TRBJ2-7 better. CDR3 length: 12 residues. The germline V gene encodes CDR1 MDHEN and CDR2 SYDVKM. In DNA, the CDR3 is TGTGCCAGCGGGGACAGAAGGTACGAGCAGTACTTC. It specifies CASGDRRYEQYF.

This clonotype appeared many times. The V call is TRBV7-3, the J call TRBJ2-1; 8 bases map to TRBD2. CDR3 size: 15 residues. The V and J ends lost 4 bases and 10 bases, in that order; junction bases with no gene match: 12. CDR1 is SGHTA and CDR2 is FQGTGA in the germline V gene. CDR3 nucleotide sequence: TGTGCCAGCAGCTCCGTAGCGGGGACCCCTGAAGAGCAGTTCTTC. Translated: CASSSVAGTPEEQFF.

V usage is TRBV9 and J usage is TRBJ1-6; 9 bases are a match to TRBD1. After removal of 3 bases from V and 8 bases from J, the junction contained 3 bases not matched to a gene. The CDR3 is 14 amino acids. Germline CDR1 reads SGDLS; CDR2 reads YYNGEE. The CDR3 loop is CASSAGTGYSPLHF. As DNA, the CDR3 is TGTGCCAGCAGCGCCGGGACAGGGTATTCACCCCTCCACTTT.

The chain carries TRBV12-3 or TRBV12-4 and TRBJ2-6, with D possibly being TRBD1 (6 bases). The V end was cut by 0 bases, the J end by 0 bases, with 9 bases between. This CDR3 spans 17 amino acids. This chain's CDR3 is CASSLAQGRSGANVLTF. CDR3 nucleotides: TGTGCCAGCAGTTTAGCCCAGGGGCGCTCTGGGGCCAACGTCCTGACTTTC.

This clonotype occurred once. This chain uses TRBV9 with TRBJ2-2; 7 bases are shared with TRBD1. Losses at the gene ends were 6 bases for V and 2 bases for J; bases not matched to a gene: 10. Looked up from germline, CDR1 is SGDLS and CDR2 is YYNGEE. This CDR3 has 16 amino acids. CDR3 coding DNA: TGTGCCAGCACTCCCTCGACAGGGCGAAACACCGGGGAGCTGTTTTTT. Protein: CASTPSTGRNTGELFF.